This is a list of T cell receptor beta chains from one sample in a study of beta chain features in type 1 diabetes. Here immunoSEQ multiplex PCR was the method, and the copy in TCRdb shows in-frame clones only, minus some. Among under 200,000 clones listed, 6.5% to 10% were seen once. Input material: central memory CD4+ T cells from blood. Receptor source: a woman between 18 and 29 years old with type 1 diabetes. Both conserved end residues are part of each CDR3. D genes are given only for firm matches. Size tells how often a clone was seen (once, few, many) or the class of an expanded clone, and some rows leave it out.

cdr3_aa,cdr3_nt,clone_size,d_call,v_call,j_call
CAISGGTSANEQFF,TGTGCCATCTCCGGGGGGACTAGCGCCAATGAGCAGTTCTTC,many,TRBD2,TRBV10-3,TRBJ2-1
CASSGLAGDTQYF,TGTGCCAGCAGTGGACTAGCGGGGGATACGCAGTATTTT,.,TRBD2,TRBV25-1,TRBJ2-3
CSAIAGSSGANVLTF,TGCAGCGCCATAGCGGGAAGCTCTGGGGCCAACGTCCTGACTTTC,few,TRBD2,TRBV29-1,TRBJ2-6
CASSTGRSGANVLTF,TGTGCCAGTAGTACGGGTAGGTCTGGGGCCAACGTCCTGACTTTC,.,.,TRBV19,TRBJ2-6
CASSLSGAYQETQYF,TGTGCCAGCAGCCTTAGCGGAGCGTACCAAGAGACCCAGTACTTC,few,.,TRBV7-9,TRBJ2-5
CASSLGEGPNTGELFF,TGTGCCAGCAGCTTGGGGGAGGGCCCCAACACCGGGGAGCTGTTTTTT,few,TRBD2,TRBV5-4,TRBJ2-2
CASSLSYPSGVSTDTQYF,TGTGCCAGCAGTTTATCGTACCCTAGCGGAGTTAGCACAGATACGCAGTATTTT,.,TRBD2,TRBV27,TRBJ2-3
CASSERGIGYGYTF,TGCGCCAGCAGCGAGAGGGGGATTGGGTATGGCTACACCTTC,few,.,TRBV5-1,TRBJ1-2
CASSSDSKRTEAFF,TGTGCCAGCAGCTCCGACAGCAAAAGGACTGAAGCTTTCTTT,many,.,TRBV7-9,TRBJ1-1
CATSRERNTGELFF,TGTGCCACCAGCAGAGAGAGAAACACCGGGGAGCTGTTTTTT,.,.,TRBV15,TRBJ2-2
CASSLANYNEQFF,TGTGCCAGCAGCTTAGCGAACTACAATGAGCAGTTCTTC,few,.,TRBV5-8,TRBJ2-1
CASSRLGFQETQYF,TGTGCCAGCAGCCGACTCGGGTTCCAAGAGACCCAGTACTTC,.,.,TRBV27,TRBJ2-5
CASSLGGQGEGQPQHF,TGTGCCAGCAGCTTAGGCGGGCAGGGGGAAGGACAGCCCCAGCATTTT,few,TRBD1,TRBV7-9,TRBJ1-5
CASSLGGGAGDTQYF,TGTGCCAGCAGTCTCGGGGGTGGGGCGGGAGATACGCAGTATTTT,few,.,TRBV2,TRBJ2-3
CASSQSTSYF,TGCGCCAGCAGCCAATCAACATCGTATTTT,.,.,TRBV4-3,TRBJ2-3
CASSLRGGLEEKLFF,TGCGCCAGCAGCCTAAGAGGGGGCCTCGAAGAAAAACTGTTTTTT,few,TRBD1,TRBV5-1,TRBJ1-4
CASGLGLYPHGETQYF,TGTGCTAGTGGTTTGGGACTCTACCCACATGGTGAGACCCAGTACTTC,.,.,TRBV12-5,TRBJ2-5
CATSREIGQLNYGYTF,TGTGCCACCAGCAGAGAGATCGGACAGCTTAACTATGGCTACACCTTC,few,.,TRBV15,TRBJ1-2
CASRLAGTPTGEQYF,TGCGCCAGCAGGCTTGCTGGGACACCGACGGGCGAGCAGTACTTC,few,.,TRBV5-1,TRBJ2-7
CASSLAGTGGYEQYF,TGCGCCAGCAGCTTGGCCGGGACAGGGGGTTACGAGCAGTACTTC,few,TRBD1,TRBV5-1,TRBJ2-7
CAWSAGQGGYEQYF,TGTGCCTGGAGTGCCGGACAGGGGGGCTACGAGCAGTACTTC,.,TRBD1,TRBV30,TRBJ2-7
CASSLQGHSNQPQHF,TGCGCCAGCAGCTTGCAGGGTCATAGCAATCAGCCCCAGCATTTT,many,.,TRBV5-1,TRBJ1-5
CASSQSKRGRGDF,TGCGCCAGCAGTCAATCTAAGAGGGGCAGGGGGGACTTC,few,.,TRBV23-1,TRBJ2-7
CSVGQIKETQYF,TGCAGCGTTGGACAGATAAAAGAGACCCAGTACTTC,few,.,TRBV29-1,TRBJ2-5
CSGAGAGETQYF,TGCAGCGGTGCAGGGGCAGGGGAGACCCAGTACTTC,few,.,TRBV29-1,TRBJ2-5
CASPGQGTNTEAFF,TGTGCCAGCCCGGGACAGGGTACGAACACTGAAGCTTTCTTT,.,TRBD1,TRBV28,TRBJ1-1
CASSVTGVRSEQYF,TGTGCCAGCAGCGTAACAGGGGTGCGGAGCGAGCAGTACTTC,.,TRBD1,TRBV9,TRBJ2-7
CAWSQGTSQPQHF,TGTGCCTGGTCACAGGGGACATCTCAGCCCCAGCATTTT,few,TRBD1,TRBV30,TRBJ1-5
CASSSGTGKGEQYF,TGCGCCAGCAGCTCCGGGACAGGGAAGGGCGAGCAGTACTTC,.,TRBD1,TRBV5-1,TRBJ2-7
CASSSYLYNSPLHF,TGTGCCAGCAGTTCCTACCTCTATAATTCACCCCTCCACTTT,once,.,TRBV6-1,TRBJ1-6
CASSEGGGQGPEGYGYTF,TGTGCCAGCAGTGAGGGGGGGGGACAGGGGCCCGAGGGCTATGGCTACACCTTC,.,TRBD1,TRBV25-1,TRBJ1-2
CLVGGFIPNEQFF,TGCCTCGTCGGGGGATTTATCCCCAATGAGCAGTTCTTC,.,.,TRBV29-1,TRBJ2-1
CAWSQDRYEQYF,TGTGCCTGGAGCCAGGACAGGTACGAGCAGTACTTC,few,TRBD1,TRBV30,TRBJ2-7
CSVWTGLNTEAFF,TGCAGCGTTTGGACAGGGCTGAACACTGAAGCTTTCTTT,.,TRBD1,TRBV29-1,TRBJ1-1
CASSLGGGLNTEAFF,TGTGCCAGCAGCTTAGGAGGAGGCCTGAACACTGAAGCTTTCTTT,.,.,TRBV7-9,TRBJ1-1
CASTRTGAQNQPQHF,TGTGCCAGTACTCGGACAGGGGCGCAAAATCAGCCCCAGCATTTT,few,TRBD1,TRBV19,TRBJ1-5
CASSSQSGYTF,TGTGCCAGCTCATCCCAGTCTGGCTACACCTTC,few,.,TRBV18,TRBJ1-2
CSGNFNEQFF,TGCAGTGGCAACTTCAATGAGCAGTTCTTC,few,.,TRBV20-1,TRBJ2-1
CASSLGAAGGRPGELFF,TGTGCCAGCAGTTTGGGCGCTGCGGGAGGACGCCCCGGGGAGCTGTTTTTT,.,TRBD2,TRBV28,TRBJ2-2
CASSAPGTSLNEQFF,TGTGCCAGCAGCGCACCCGGGACTAGTCTCAATGAGCAGTTCTTC,few,TRBD2,TRBV9,TRBJ2-1
CASSEALREGSPLHF,TGTGCCAGCAGTGAAGCGCTTCGGGAGGGTTCACCCCTCCACTTT,few,.,TRBV2,TRBJ1-6
CAWSTGTHTGELFF,TGTGCCTGGAGCACCGGGACTCACACCGGGGAGCTGTTTTTT,.,.,TRBV30,TRBJ2-2
CASSRRTTGIANTGELFF,TGTGCCAGCAGTCGGAGAACGACAGGGATCGCGAACACCGGGGAGCTGTTTTTT,few,TRBD1,TRBV27,TRBJ2-2
CASSRRGGHQETQYF,TGTGCCAGCAGCAGGCGGGGGGGACACCAAGAGACCCAGTACTTC,few,TRBD2,TRBV5-6,TRBJ2-5
CASSLVQGRGNQPQHF,TGTGCCAGCAGCTTAGTTCAGGGCCGAGGCAATCAGCCCCAGCATTTT,few,.,TRBV7-2,TRBJ1-5
CASSPGGHNTGELFF,TGTGCCAGCAGCCCAGGCGGACATAACACCGGGGAGCTGTTTTTT,few,.,TRBV11-3,TRBJ2-2
CASRNSGLSHNEQFF,TGTGCCAGCAGAAACAGTGGACTATCCCACAATGAGCAGTTCTTC,.,.,TRBV28,TRBJ2-1
CASSPLAGVSEQYF,TGTGCCAGCAGCCCCTTAGCGGGAGTATCTGAGCAGTACTTC,.,TRBD2,TRBV4-2,TRBJ2-7